The 3 T cell receptor beta chains reported below all come from one sample, sequenced in a study of T cells in Graves' hyperthyroidism and ophthalmopathy. TCR beta CDR3 region amplification was performed from RNA transcripts. Primed by the HTBI set, a first-round RT-PCR was run on the TCR CDR3. TCRdb reanalysed the multiplex PCR reads using MiXCR and keeps one entry per CDR3 protein. This sample has 530,000 or so distinct CDR3 sequences, with approximately 44% found just once. Sequencing input: peripheral blood or thyroid tissue (not recorded which). The receptors were sampled from a woman under 30 with Graves' hyperthyroidism.

The rearrangement links TRBV30 to TRBJ1-1; D unresolved. The CDR3 has 13 amino acids. The V gene's germline CDR1 is GTSNPN and CDR2 SVGIG (reference sequence). The V gene lost 2 bases and the J gene lost 0 bases, with 7 bases spanning the gap. The CDR3, as DNA: TGTGCCTGGAGTCCTGGGTTGAACACTGAAGCTTTCTTT. Translating it yields CAWSPGLNTEAFF. The complete variable domain, with remaining parts taken from reference TRBV30 and TRBJ1-1, reads SQTIHQWPATLVQPVGSPLSLECTVEGTSNPNLYWYRQAAGRGLQLLFYSVGIGQISSEVPQNLSASRPQDRQFILSSKKLLLSDSGFYLCAWSPGLNTEAFFGQGTRLTVV.

This clonotype was recorded many times. CDR3 DNA: TGTGCCAGCAGTCTGGAGGACCAGGGACACGAGCAGTACTTC. This sequence encodes CASSLEDQGHEQYF. The chain has TRBV2 and TRBJ2-7; D may be TRBD1 or TRBD2 (5 bases each). The CDR3 loop spans 14 amino acids. CDR1 and CDR2 from the germline V gene are SNHLY and FYNNEI. V shed 5 bases and J shed 5 bases, with 16 bases lying between them.

This clonotype was detected only once. A much larger clone lies one base from this, so it may be a read error. The rearrangement links TRBV7-3 to TRBJ1-1; D may be TRBD1 (5 bases). CDR3 length: 15 amino acids. Germline lookup yields CDR1 SGHTA and CDR2 FQGTGA. CDR3 bases: TGTGCCAGCAGCTTAATGGGGGTAGGAAACACTGAAGCTCTCTTT. Its translation is CASSLMGVGNTEALF. Full variable domain (missing parts from reference TRBV7-3 and TRBJ1-1): GAGVSQTPSNKVTEKGKYVELRCDPISGHTALYWYRQSLGQGPEFLIYFQGTGAADDSGLPNDRFFAVRPEGSVSTLKIQRTERGDSAVYLCASSLMGVGNTEALFGQGTRLTVV.